This passage covers 2 T cell receptor beta chains from one sample sequenced in a study of cytomegalovirus exposure and HLA in healthy donors. Primers for the PCR totalled 60 Vbeta and 13 Jbeta. Clones were sequenced by immunoSEQ multiplex PCR, and TCRdb holds only the in-frame ones, with some missing. This sample has under 200,000 clones, with less than 90% found just once. What was sequenced was PBMCs. These receptors all come from a boy aged 5-17 years in good health and CMV-seronegative.

This clone has a single count. The gene calls are TRBV30 and TRBJ1-5; no definite D call. The CDR3 has 16 residues. Trimming pared 1 base from V and 0 bases from J, leaving 13 bases between. CDR1 is GTSNPN, CDR2 SVGIG, per germline (reference sequence). The CDR3 nucleotides are TGTGCCTGGAGTGCGGGAAGGTTTAATAGCAATCAGCCCCAGCATTTT. It yields the protein CAWSAGRFNSNQPQHF.

The rearrangement joins TRBV6-1 to TRBJ2-3; D is unresolved. This CDR3 spans 15 amino acids. In germline, CDR1 is MNHNS, CDR2 SASEGT. Trimming took off 5 bases at V and 4 bases at J, with 16 bases between the two ends. CDR3 nucleotide sequence: TGTGCCAGCAGTACCCAGGTCCCATGGGCAGATACGCAGTATTTT. Protein: CASSTQVPWADTQYF.